This T cell receptor beta chain originates from a study of OX40 agonist ivuxolimab in advanced cancers. Background on the study: Anti-PD-1, anti-PD-L1 or anti-CTLA-4 therapy given earlier was allowed, and around 40% had some. Three dose-escalation patients had partial responses: one with hepatocellular carcinoma and two with cutaneous melanoma.

The protocol was immunoSEQ multiplex PCR, while the TCRdb copy is restricted to in-frame clones and leaves out a portion. The profile shows over 25,000 clones, about 76% of them singletons. A note on this clone: Its antigen is still unknown.

Peripheral blood came from all dose cohorts at three timepoints. This CDR3 region has 13 residues. The junction had 5 bases not matched to a gene; V was cut back by 4 bases and J by 6 bases. Germline assignment: CDR1 SQVTM and CDR2 ANQGSEA. Overall study results and limits: Circulating CD4+ and CD8+ T cells showed clonal expansion by week 6 at 0.1 to 3.0 mg/kg.

The material was CD4+ or CD8+ T cells sorted from blood, obtained in a trial of the OX40 agonist ivuxolimab. The clonotype was recovered from an adult with an advanced solid tumor such as melanoma, head and neck, liver or kidney cancer. J is TRBJ1-2 and V is TRBV29-1, with 10 bases fitting TRBD1. The DNA of the CDR3 is TGCAGCGTTGCGACAGGGGGCGCTGATGGCTACACCTTC. This gives the protein CSVATGGADGYTF.